This TCR beta chain was sequenced in a study of blood T cell repertoires in COVID-19. TCRdb keeps only in-frame clones here, not all; method: immunoSEQ multiplex PCR. The table has under 250,000 clones, 85% to 90% seen once. Trimming removed 3 bases from V and 6 bases from J, with 9 bases in between. Germline lookup yields CDR1 ENHRY and CDR2 SYGVKD. This CDR3 is 13 amino acids long. The chain combines TRBV10-3 with TRBJ1-5, with D unresolved. The source is a man under 40 with COVID-19, enrolled during active disease. Sequencing was performed on peripheral blood. CDR3 sequence (DNA): TGTGCCATCAGTGACGGGAATTTTCAGCCCCAGCATTTT. Its translation is CAISDGNFQPQHF.